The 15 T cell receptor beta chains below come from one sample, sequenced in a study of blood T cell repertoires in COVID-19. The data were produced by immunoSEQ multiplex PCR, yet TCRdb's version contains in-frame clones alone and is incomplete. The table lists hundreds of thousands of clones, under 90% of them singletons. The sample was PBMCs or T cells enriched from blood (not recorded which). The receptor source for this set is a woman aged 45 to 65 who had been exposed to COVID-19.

The CDR3: CASSLGGTYSGNTIYF. In DNA form, the CDR3 reads TGTGCCAGCAGCTTAGGGGGCACTTACTCTGGAAACACCATATATTTT. The rearrangement joins TRBV7-2 to TRBJ1-3, with D perhaps TRBD1 (5 bases). Between the trimmed V and J ends, which lost 1 base and 0 bases, there was a span of 10 bases. CDR3 length: 16 amino acids. Germline V CDR1 and CDR2: SGHTA, FQGNSA.

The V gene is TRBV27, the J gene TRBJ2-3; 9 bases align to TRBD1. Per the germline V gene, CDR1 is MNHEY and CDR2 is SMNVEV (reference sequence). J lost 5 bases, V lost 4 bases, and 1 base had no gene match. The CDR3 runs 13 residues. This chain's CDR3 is CASSSDRGDTQYF. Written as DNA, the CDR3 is TGTGCCAGCAGTTCGGACAGGGGAGATACGCAGTATTTT.

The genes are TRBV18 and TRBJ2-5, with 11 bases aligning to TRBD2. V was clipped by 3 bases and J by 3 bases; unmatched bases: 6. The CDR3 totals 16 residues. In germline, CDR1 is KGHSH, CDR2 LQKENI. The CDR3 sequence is CASSPTGTSGKETQYF. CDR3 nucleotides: TGTGCCAGCTCACCCACCGGGACTAGCGGCAAAGAGACCCAGTACTTC.

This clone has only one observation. CDR3 bases: TGTGCCAGTAGTAGCGGACAGGGAAAGACACCCGGGGAGCTGTTTTTT. It encodes CASSSGQGKTPGELFF. J is TRBJ2-2 and V is TRBV19; 8 bases map to TRBD1. Trimming removed 4 bases from V and 6 bases from J; junction bases left unmatched: 10. CDR1 LNHDA and CDR2 SQIVND come from the germline V gene (reference sequence). The CDR3 has 16 amino acids.

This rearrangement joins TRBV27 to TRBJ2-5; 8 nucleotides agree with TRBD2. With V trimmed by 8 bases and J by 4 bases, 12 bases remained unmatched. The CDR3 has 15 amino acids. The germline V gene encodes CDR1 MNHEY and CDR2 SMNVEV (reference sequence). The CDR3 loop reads CASQGGGTSRETQYF. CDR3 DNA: TGTGCCAGCCAGGGCGGGGGGACTTCGCGAGAGACCCAGTACTTC.

The DNA for the CDR3 is TGCGCCAGCAGCGGGGGGGCCGTTTCAGATACGCAGTATTTT. Protein: CASSGGAVSDTQYF. The chain recombines TRBV5-1 with TRBJ2-3, with D perhaps matching TRBD2 (7 bases). The germline V and J ends were trimmed by 4 bases and 4 bases, with 13 bases remaining between them. CDR1 and CDR2 from the germline V gene are SGHRS and YFSETQ. This CDR3 region has 14 residues.

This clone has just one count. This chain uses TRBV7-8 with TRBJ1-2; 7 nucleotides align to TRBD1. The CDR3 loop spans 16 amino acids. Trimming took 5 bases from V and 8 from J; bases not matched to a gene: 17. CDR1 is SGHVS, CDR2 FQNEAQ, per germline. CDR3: CASSTRDSRRAGGYTF. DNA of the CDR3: TGTGCCAGCAGCACACGGGACAGCCGACGCGCGGGGGGCTACACCTTC.

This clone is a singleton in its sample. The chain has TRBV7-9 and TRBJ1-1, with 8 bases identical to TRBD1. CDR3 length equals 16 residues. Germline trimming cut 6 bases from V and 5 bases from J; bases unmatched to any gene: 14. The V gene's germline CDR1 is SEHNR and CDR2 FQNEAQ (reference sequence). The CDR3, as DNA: TGTGCCAGCAGTCGACAGGGGACCCAGACAGCAACTGAAGCTTTCTTT. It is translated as CASSRQGTQTATEAFF. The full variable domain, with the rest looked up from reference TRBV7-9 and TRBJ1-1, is DTGVSQNPRHKITKRGQNVTFRCDPISEHNRLYWYRQTLGQGPEFLTYFQNEAQLEKSRLLSDRFSAERPKGSFSTLEIQRTEQGDSAMYLCASSRQGTQTATEAFFGQGTRLTVV.

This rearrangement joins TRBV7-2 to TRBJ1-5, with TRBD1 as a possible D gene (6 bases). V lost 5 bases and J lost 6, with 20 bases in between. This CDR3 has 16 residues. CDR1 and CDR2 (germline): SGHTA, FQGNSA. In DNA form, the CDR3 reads TGTGCCAGCAGCCTGTACGTCAGGGGTTTAGGTCAGCCCCAGCATTTT. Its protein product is CASSLYVRGLGQPQHF.

The CDR3 coding sequence is TGTGCCAGTAGGAATCGGGGGGGAGCGAACACCGGGGAGCTGTTTTTT. It codes for CASRNRGGANTGELFF. The rearrangement joins TRBV19 to TRBJ2-2; 8 bases are a match to TRBD2. This CDR3 spans 16 amino acids. The germline V gene encodes CDR1 LNHDA and CDR2 SQIVND (reference sequence). With 6 bases clipped from V and 0 bases from J, the junction kept 6 bases outside the gene matches.

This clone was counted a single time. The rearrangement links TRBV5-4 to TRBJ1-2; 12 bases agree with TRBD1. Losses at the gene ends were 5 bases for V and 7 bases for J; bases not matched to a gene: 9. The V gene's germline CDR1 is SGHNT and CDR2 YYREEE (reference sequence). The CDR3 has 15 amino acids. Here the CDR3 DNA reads TGTGCCAGCAGGGATCCGGGACAGGGGGCCTCTGGCTACACCTTC. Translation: CASRDPGQGASGYTF.

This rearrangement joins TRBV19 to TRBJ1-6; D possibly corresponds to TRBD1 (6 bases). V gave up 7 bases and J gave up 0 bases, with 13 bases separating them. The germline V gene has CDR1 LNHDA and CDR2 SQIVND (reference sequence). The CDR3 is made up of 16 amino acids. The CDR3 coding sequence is TGTGCCAGTACAAGGGGACACAGCTCCTATAATTCACCCCTCCACTTT. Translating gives CASTRGHSSYNSPLHF.

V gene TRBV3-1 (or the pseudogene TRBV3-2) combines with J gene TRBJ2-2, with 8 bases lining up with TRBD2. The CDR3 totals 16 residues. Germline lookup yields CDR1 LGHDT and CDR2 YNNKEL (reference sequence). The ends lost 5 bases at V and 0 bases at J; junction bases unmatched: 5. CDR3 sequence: CASSNIAGTNTGELFF. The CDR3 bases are TGTGCCAGCAGCAACATAGCGGGGACGAACACCGGGGAGCTGTTTTTT.

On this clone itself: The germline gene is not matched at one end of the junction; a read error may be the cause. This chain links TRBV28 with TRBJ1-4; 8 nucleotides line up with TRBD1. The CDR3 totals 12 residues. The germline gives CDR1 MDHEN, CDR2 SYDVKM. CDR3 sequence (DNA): TGTGCCAGCAGTTTATCCGGCAGGGGGCACTATTTT. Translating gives CASSLSGRGHYF.

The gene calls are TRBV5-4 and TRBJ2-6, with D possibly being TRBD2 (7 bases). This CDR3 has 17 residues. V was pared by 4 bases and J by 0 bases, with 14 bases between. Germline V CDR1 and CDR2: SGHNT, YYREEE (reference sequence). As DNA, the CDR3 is TGTGCCAGCAGCCGGGCAGGGGAGGGCTCTGGGGCCAACGTCCTGACTTTC. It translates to CASSRAGEGSGANVLTF.